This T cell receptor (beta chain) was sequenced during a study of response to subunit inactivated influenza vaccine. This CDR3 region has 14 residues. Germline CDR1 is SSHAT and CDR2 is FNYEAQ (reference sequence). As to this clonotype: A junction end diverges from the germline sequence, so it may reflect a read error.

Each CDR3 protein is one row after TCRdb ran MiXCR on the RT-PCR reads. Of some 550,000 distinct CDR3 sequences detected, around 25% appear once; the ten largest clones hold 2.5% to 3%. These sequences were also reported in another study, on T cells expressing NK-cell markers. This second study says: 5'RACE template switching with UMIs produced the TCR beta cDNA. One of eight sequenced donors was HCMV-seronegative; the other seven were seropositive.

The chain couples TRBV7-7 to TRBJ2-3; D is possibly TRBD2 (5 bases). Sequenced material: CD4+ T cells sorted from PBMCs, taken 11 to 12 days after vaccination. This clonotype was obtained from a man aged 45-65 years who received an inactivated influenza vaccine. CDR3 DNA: TGTGCTAGCAGCGTCGCGGGCCGCACAGATACGCAGTATTTT. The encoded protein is CASSVAGRTDTQYF. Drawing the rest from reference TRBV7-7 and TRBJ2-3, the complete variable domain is GAGVSQSPRYKVTKRGQDVTLRCDPISSHATLYWYQQALGQGPEFLTYFNYEAQPDKSGLPSDRFSAERPEGSISTLTIQRTEQRDSAMYRCASSVAGRTDTQYFGPGTRLTVL.